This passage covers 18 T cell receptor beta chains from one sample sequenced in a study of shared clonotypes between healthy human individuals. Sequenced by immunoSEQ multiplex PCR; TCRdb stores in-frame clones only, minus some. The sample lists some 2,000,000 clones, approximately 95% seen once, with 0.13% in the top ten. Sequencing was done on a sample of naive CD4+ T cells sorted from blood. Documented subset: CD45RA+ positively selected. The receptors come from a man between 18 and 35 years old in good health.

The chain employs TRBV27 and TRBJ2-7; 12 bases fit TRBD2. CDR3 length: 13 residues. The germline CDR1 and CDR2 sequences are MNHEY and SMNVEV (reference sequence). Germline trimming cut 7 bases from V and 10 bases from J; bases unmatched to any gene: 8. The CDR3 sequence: CASIDGLAGTQYF. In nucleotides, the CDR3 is TGTGCCAGCATTGACGGACTAGCGGGAACTCAGTACTTC.

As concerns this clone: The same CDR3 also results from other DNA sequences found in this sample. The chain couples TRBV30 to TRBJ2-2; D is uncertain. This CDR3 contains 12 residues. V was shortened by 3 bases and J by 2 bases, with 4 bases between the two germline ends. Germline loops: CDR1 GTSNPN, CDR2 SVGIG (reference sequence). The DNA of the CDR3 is TGTGCCTGGAGGGGAAACACCGGGGAGCTGTTTTTT. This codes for CAWRGNTGELFF.

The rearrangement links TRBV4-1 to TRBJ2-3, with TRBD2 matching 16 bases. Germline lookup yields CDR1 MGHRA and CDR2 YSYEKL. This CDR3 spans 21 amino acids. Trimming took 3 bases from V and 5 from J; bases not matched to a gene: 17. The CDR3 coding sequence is TGCGCCAGCAGCCACCGGAGGGGACTAGCGGGAGGGCCTGAAGTTATAGATACGCAGTATTTT. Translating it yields CASSHRRGLAGGPEVIDTQYF.

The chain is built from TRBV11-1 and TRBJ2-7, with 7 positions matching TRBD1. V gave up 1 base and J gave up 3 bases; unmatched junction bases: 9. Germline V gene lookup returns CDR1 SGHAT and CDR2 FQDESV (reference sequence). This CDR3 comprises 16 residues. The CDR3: CASSLGAWAGGYEQYF. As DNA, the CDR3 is TGTGCCAGCAGCTTAGGGGCCTGGGCAGGGGGCTACGAGCAGTACTTC.

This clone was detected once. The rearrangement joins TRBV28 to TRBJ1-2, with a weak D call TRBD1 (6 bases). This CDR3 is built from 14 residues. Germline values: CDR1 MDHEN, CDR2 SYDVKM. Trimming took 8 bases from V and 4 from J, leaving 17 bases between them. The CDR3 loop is CASRSGTRPYGYTF. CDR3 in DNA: TGTGCCAGCCGCTCCGGGACAAGGCCCTATGGCTACACCTTC.

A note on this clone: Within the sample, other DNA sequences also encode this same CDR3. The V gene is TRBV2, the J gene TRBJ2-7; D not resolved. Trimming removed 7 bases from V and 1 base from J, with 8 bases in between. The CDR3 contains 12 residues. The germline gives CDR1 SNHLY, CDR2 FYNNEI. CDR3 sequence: CASTAVSYEQYF. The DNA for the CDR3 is TGTGCCAGCACTGCAGTATCCTACGAGCAGTACTTC.

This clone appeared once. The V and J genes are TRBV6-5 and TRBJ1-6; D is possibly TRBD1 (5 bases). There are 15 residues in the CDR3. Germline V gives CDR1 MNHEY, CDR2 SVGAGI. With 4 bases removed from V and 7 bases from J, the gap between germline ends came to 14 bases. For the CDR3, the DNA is TGTGCCAGCAGTTTTGGGGGACCTAGGAATTCACCCCTCCACTTT. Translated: CASSFGGPRNSPLHF.

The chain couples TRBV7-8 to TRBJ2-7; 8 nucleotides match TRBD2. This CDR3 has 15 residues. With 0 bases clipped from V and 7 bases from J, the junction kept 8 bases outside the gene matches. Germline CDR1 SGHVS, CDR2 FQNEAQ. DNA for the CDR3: TGTGCCAGCAGCTTAGCCGGGACTAGTTTAGGTGAGCAGTACTTC. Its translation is CASSLAGTSLGEQYF.

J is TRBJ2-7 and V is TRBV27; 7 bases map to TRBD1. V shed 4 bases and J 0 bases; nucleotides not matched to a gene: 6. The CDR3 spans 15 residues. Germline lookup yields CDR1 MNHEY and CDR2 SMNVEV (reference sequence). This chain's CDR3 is CASSSSGTVSYEQYF. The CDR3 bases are TGTGCCAGCAGTTCCTCCGGGACAGTCTCCTACGAGCAGTACTTC.

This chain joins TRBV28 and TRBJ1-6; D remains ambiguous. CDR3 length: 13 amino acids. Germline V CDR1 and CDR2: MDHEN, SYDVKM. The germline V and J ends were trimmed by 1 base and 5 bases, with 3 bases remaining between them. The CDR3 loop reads CASSLFDNSPLHF. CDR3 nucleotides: TGTGCCAGCAGTTTATTTGATAATTCACCCCTCCACTTT.

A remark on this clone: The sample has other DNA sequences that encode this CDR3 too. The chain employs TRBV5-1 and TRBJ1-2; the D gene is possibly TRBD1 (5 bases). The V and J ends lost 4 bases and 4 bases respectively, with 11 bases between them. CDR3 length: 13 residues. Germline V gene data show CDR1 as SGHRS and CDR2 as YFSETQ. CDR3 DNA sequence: TGCGCCAGCAGCGCTGGGCAGGGCTATGGCTACACCTTC. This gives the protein CASSAGQGYGYTF.

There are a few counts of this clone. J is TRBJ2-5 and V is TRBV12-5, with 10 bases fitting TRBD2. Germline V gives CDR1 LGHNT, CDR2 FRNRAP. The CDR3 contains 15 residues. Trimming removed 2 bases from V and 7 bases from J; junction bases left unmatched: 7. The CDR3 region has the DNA TGTGCTAGTGGTTTGTTCGCTAGCGGGAGTGGGACCCAGTACTTC. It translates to CASGLFASGSGTQYF.

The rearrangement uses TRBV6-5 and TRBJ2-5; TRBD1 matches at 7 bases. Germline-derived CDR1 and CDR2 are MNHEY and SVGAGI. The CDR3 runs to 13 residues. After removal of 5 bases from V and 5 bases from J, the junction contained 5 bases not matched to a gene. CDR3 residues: CASSPRQGETQYF. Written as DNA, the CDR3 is TGTGCCAGCAGTCCCCGACAGGGCGAGACCCAGTACTTC.

The CDR3 here is CASSEGGGGQYF. The CDR3 bases are TGTGCCAGCAGTGAAGGAGGGGGTGGTCAGTATTTT. The chain has TRBV6-1 and TRBJ2-3; a weak D match, TRBD1 (6 bases). The CDR3 runs 12 residues. V lost 1 base and J lost 12, with 11 bases in between. Germline values: CDR1 MNHNS, CDR2 SASEGT.

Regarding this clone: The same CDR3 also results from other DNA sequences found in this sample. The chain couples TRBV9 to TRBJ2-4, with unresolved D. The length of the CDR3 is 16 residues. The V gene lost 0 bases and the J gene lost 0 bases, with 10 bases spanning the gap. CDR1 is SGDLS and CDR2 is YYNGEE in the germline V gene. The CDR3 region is CASSVEGGLAKNIQYF. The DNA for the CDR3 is TGTGCCAGCAGCGTAGAGGGTGGCCTAGCCAAAAACATTCAGTACTTC.

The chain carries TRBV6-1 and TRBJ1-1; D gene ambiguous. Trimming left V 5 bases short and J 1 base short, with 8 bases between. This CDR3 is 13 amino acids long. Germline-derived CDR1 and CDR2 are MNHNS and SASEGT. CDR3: CASSPSGNTEAFF. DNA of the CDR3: TGTGCCAGCAGTCCGAGTGGGAACACTGAAGCTTTCTTT.

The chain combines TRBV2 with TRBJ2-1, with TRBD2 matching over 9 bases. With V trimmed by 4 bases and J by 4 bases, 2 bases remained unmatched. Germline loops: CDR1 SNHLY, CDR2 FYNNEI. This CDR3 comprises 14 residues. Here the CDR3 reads CASSVLAGYNEQFF. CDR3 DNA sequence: TGTGCCAGCAGTGTGCTAGCGGGATACAATGAGCAGTTCTTC.

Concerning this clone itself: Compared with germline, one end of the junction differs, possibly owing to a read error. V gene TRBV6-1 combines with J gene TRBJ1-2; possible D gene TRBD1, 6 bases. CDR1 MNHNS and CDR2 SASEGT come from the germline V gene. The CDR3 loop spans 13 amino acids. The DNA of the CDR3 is TGTGCCAGCAGTGAACTAGGGACACTCATCGCCGCCTTC. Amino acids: CASSELGTLIAAF.